This entry is about one T cell receptor (beta chain). Antigen: not known. This entry belongs to a study of cytomegalovirus exposure and HLA in healthy donors. Study conclusions and caveats: Cytomegalovirus status, reportedly, was diagnosed with high specificity and sensitivity by the classifier. Highly shared variants forming one cluster were likely a sequencing artifact.

PCR primers comprised 60 Vbeta and 13 Jbeta primers. TCRdb's copy holds only in-frame clones and misses some; the assay was immunoSEQ multiplex PCR. The sample lists approximately 160,000 clones; approximately 72% were seen once. Germline-derived CDR1 and CDR2 are SGHRS and YFSETQ. CDR3 length: 17 amino acids. V lost 4 bases and J 0 bases, leaving 19 bases between the germline ends. The source is a man aged 18 to 30 in good health and CMV-seronegative. What was sequenced was PBMCs. The gene calls are TRBV5-1 and TRBJ2-5; D possibly corresponds to TRBD2 (7 bases). The CDR3 sequence: CASSLGGGAPHQETQYF. The DNA of the CDR3 is TGCGCCAGCAGCCTGGGAGGGGGGGCGCCTCACCAAGAGACCCAGTACTTC.